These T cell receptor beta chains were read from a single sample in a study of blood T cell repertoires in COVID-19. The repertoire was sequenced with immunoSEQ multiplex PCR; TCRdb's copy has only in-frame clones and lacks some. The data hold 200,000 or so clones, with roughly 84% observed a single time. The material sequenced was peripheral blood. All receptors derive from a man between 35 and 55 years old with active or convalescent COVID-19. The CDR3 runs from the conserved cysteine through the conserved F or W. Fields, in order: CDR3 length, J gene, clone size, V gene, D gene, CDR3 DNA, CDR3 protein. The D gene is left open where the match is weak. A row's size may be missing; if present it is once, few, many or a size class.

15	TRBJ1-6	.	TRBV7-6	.	TGTGCCAGCAGCATCAGACAGATATCCATTTCACCCCTCCACTTT	CASSIRQISISPLHF
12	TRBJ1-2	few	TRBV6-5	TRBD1	TGTGCCAGCAGCGGACAGGGGTATGGCTACACCTTC	CASSGQGYGYTF
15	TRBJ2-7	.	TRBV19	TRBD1	TGTGCCAGTAGTATAGGCTACGGGACAGCCTACGAGCAGTACTTC	CASSIGYGTAYEQYF
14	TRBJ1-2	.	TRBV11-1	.	TGTGCCAGCAGCCGCAGGGGTTACCCCTATGGCTACACCTTC	CASSRRGYPYGYTF
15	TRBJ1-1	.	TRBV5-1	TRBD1	TGCGCCAGCAGCCGAAATGGGGACAGGAACACTGAAGCTTTCTTT	CASSRNGDRNTEAFF
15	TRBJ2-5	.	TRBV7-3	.	TGTGCCAGCAGCTTAACGTTTGCCCCCCGGGAGACCCAGTACTTC	CASSLTFAPRETQYF
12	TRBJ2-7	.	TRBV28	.	TGTGCCAGCGGGGCGGTTCCCTACGAGCAGTACTTC	CASGAVPYEQYF
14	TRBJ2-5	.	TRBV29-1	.	TGCAGCGTTGAGGATACAGGAGGGCAAGAGACCCAGTACTTC	CSVEDTGGQETQYF
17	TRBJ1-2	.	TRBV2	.	TGTGCCAGCAGTCGCCTTGGGCTCCTTGGGGCCAACTATGGCTACACCTTC	CASSRLGLLGANYGYTF
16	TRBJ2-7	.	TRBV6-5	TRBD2	TGTGCCAGCAGTTTCCGCTCCGGAGCGGGAGGGTACGAGCAGTACTTC	CASSFRSGAGGYEQYF